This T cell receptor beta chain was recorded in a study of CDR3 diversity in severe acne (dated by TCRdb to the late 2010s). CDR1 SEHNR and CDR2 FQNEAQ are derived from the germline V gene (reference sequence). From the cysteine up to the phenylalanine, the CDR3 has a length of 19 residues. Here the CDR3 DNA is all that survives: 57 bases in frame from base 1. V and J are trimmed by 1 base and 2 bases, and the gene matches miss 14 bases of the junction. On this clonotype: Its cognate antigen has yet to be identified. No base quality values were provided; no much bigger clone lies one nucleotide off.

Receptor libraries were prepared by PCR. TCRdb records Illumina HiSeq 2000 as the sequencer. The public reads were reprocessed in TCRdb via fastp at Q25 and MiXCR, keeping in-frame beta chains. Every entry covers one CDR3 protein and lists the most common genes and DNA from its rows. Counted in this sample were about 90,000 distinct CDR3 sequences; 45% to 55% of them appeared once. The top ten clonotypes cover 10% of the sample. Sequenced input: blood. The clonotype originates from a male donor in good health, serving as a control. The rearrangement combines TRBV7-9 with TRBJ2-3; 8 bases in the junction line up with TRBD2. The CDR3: CASSLVHSGVAGLTDTQYF. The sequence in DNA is TGTGCCAGCAGCTTAGTCCATAGCGGGGTAGCGGGACTCACAGATACGCAGTATTTT.